These 9 T cell receptor beta chains were sequenced from one sample in a study of OX40 agonist ivuxolimab in advanced cancers. Produced via immunoSEQ multiplex PCR; TCRdb's table is partial and in-frame only. The sample has 15,000 to 20,000 clones; around 84% are singletons. Sample: CD4+ or CD8+ T cells sorted from blood, taken in a trial of the OX40 agonist ivuxolimab. These receptors all stem from an adult with an advanced solid tumor such as melanoma, head and neck, liver or kidney cancer.

This clone has only a few counts. The CDR3 protein is CASSLEVRGIRDNSPLHF. As DNA, the CDR3 is TGCGCCAGCAGCTTGGAGGTCAGGGGGATTCGGGATAATTCACCCCTCCACTTT. This chain joins TRBV5-1 and TRBJ1-6; 7 positions agree with TRBD1. The CDR3 consists of 18 residues. Germline values: CDR1 SGHRS, CDR2 YFSETQ. V trimming: 0 bases; J trimming: 5 bases; junction bases outside the gene matches: 11.

This clone has only one observation. The chain is built from TRBV4-3 and TRBJ2-1; TRBD1 is a possible D gene (7 bases). CDR1 is LGHNA and CDR2 is YSLEER in the germline V gene. The CDR3 is 14 amino acids. Trimming pared 4 bases from V and 8 bases from J, leaving 15 bases between. The CDR3 DNA reads as TGCGCCAGCAGCCCTCCGGACAGGAGGGATGAGCAGTTCTTC. Encoded protein: CASSPPDRRDEQFF.

V gene TRBV19 combines with J gene TRBJ2-3, with D perhaps TRBD2 (5 bases). Trimming took off 0 bases at V and 2 bases at J, with 15 bases between the two ends. This CDR3 has 17 residues. Germline V CDR1 and CDR2: LNHDA, SQIVND (reference sequence). CDR3 amino acids: CASSIDALSGYTDTQYF. CDR3 bases: TGTGCCAGTAGTATAGACGCCCTCTCGGGGTACACAGATACGCAGTATTTT.

This clone was found once. The chain employs TRBV30 and TRBJ1-6; D perhaps matches TRBD1 (5 bases). Deletions cut 8 bases from V and 9 bases from J, with 17 bases between. The V gene's germline CDR1 is GTSNPN and CDR2 SVGIG (reference sequence). The CDR3 length is 13 residues. The CDR3 DNA reads TGTGCCGGCCAAAACCTCCAGGGTTCACCCCTCCACTTT. Translated, it gives CAGQNLQGSPLHF.

The rearrangement links TRBV6-1 to TRBJ2-7, with 12 positions matching TRBD2. The CDR3 is 14 amino acids. V gave up 6 bases and J gave up 4 bases; unmatched junction bases: 4. Per germline, CDR1 MNHNS and CDR2 SASEGT. CDR3 loop: CASSGTSGSYEQYF. The CDR3, as DNA: TGTGCCAGCAGCGGGACTAGCGGGTCTTACGAGCAGTACTTC.

The chain combines TRBV7-9 with TRBJ2-7; tentatively, D is TRBD2 (5 bases). The CDR3 extends over 14 amino acids. Germline V gene sequence: CDR1 SEHNR, CDR2 FQNEAQ (reference sequence). Trimming removed 5 bases from V and 2 bases from J, with 13 bases in between. The CDR3 sequence: CASSPGRSTYEQYF. CDR3 DNA sequence: TGTGCCAGCAGCCCTGGGAGATCAACCTACGAGCAGTACTTC.

The J gene is TRBJ1-6, the V gene TRBV14; tentative D call: TRBD1 (5 bases). Germline loops: CDR1 SGHDN, CDR2 FVKESK. CDR3 size: 14 residues. Trimming took 4 bases from V and 7 from J, leaving 11 bases between them. Written as DNA, the CDR3 is TGTGCCAGCAGCCCCCTAGGGGTGAATTCACCCCTCCACTTT. This gives the protein CASSPLGVNSPLHF.

The chain couples TRBV19 to TRBJ2-2, with TRBD1 as a possible D gene (6 bases). The CDR3 is 13 amino acids. CDR1 LNHDA and CDR2 SQIVND come from the germline V gene (reference sequence). The ends were cut back, 5 bases at V and 9 bases at J, with 13 bases in the middle. Here the CDR3 DNA reads TGTGCCAGTAGTGTCGGTGGGGGCTGGGAGCTGTTTTTT. Its protein product is CASSVGGGWELFF.

The V and J genes are TRBV7-8 and TRBJ2-1, with 9 bases fitting TRBD2. V lost 5 bases, J lost 2 bases, and 10 bases stayed unmatched. The CDR3 contains 17 residues. Per the germline V gene, CDR1 is SGHVS and CDR2 is FQNEAQ. The CDR3 spells CASSAGIAGAPYNEQFF. The CDR3 bases are TGTGCCAGCAGCGCTGGAATAGCGGGGGCCCCCTACAATGAGCAGTTCTTC.